The clone carrying this TCR beta chain was seen only a few times. Antigen unknown. The read gets to within 3 residues of the CDR3 end, and the germline J gene fills in the rest. CDR3 length: 15 amino acids. Germline assignment: CDR1 LNHDA and CDR2 SQIVND (reference sequence). This record comes from a study of T cell clonality in common variable immunodeficiency. Study observations and caveats: Compared with controls, CVID subjects had fewer shared TCRbeta clones.

Libraries were prepared by immunoSEQ multiplex PCR; TCRdb keeps only in-frame clonotypes and omits some of them. The profile covers some 53,000 clones, none occurring a single time. The genes are TRBV19 and TRBJ1-2; D possibly corresponds to TRBD1 (6 bases). This receptor was identified in a person aged 18-70 years in good health. Sequenced input: peripheral blood mononuclear cells. CDR3 sequence: CASSISQGVAYDYTF. CDR3 DNA, as far as it was read: TGTGCCAGTAGTATCTCACAGGGAGTGGCGTACGAC. Full variable domain (outside the CDR3, taken from reference TRBV19 and TRBJ1-2): DGGITQSPKYLFRKEGQNVTLSCEQNLNHDAMYWYRQDPGQGLRLIYYSQIVNDFQKGDIAEGYSVSREKKESFPLTVTSAQKNPTAFYLCASSISQGVAYDYTFGSGTRLTVV.